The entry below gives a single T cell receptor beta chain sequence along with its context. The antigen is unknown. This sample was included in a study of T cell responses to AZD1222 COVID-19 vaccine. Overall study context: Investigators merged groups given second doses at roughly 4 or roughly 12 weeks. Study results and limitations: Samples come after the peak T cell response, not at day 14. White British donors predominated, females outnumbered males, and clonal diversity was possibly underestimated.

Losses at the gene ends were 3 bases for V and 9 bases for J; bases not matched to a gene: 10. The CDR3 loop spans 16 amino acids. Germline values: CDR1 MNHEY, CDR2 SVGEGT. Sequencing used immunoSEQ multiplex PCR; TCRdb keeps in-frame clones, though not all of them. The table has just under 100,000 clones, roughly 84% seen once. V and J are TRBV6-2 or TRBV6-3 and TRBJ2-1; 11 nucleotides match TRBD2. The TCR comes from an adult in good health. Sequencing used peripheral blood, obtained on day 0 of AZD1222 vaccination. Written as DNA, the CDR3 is TGTGCCAGCAGTTATCAGTCTAGCGGGGGGCCGGGTGAGCAGTTCTTC. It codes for CASSYQSSGGPGEQFF.